Sequencing of this T cell receptor beta chain was carried out in a study of response to subunit inactivated influenza vaccine. Overall study findings and caveats: T cells newly recruited by each seasonal influenza vaccination are few, the authors suggested.

Germline assignment: CDR1 SGHRS and CDR2 YFSETQ. This CDR3 has 15 amino acids. The trim removed 4 bases at V and 5 bases at J, leaving 11 bases unmatched. TCRdb re-derived calls from the RT-PCR reads in MiXCR, one entry per CDR3 protein. In the table there are about 500,000 distinct CDR3 sequences, approximately 17% of which are singletons. Concerning this clonotype itself: Its antigen is still unknown.

The rearrangement uses TRBV5-1 and TRBJ2-5, with TRBD2 matching 7 bases. The TCR originated in a man aged 50 to 69 who received an inactivated influenza vaccine. Source: CD4+ T cells sorted from PBMCs, taken less than 30 months after vaccination. The CDR3 DNA reads TGCGCCAGCAGCCCCGGCCCCTCCGGGGGGGAGACCCAGTACTTC. Translation: CASSPGPSGGETQYF.